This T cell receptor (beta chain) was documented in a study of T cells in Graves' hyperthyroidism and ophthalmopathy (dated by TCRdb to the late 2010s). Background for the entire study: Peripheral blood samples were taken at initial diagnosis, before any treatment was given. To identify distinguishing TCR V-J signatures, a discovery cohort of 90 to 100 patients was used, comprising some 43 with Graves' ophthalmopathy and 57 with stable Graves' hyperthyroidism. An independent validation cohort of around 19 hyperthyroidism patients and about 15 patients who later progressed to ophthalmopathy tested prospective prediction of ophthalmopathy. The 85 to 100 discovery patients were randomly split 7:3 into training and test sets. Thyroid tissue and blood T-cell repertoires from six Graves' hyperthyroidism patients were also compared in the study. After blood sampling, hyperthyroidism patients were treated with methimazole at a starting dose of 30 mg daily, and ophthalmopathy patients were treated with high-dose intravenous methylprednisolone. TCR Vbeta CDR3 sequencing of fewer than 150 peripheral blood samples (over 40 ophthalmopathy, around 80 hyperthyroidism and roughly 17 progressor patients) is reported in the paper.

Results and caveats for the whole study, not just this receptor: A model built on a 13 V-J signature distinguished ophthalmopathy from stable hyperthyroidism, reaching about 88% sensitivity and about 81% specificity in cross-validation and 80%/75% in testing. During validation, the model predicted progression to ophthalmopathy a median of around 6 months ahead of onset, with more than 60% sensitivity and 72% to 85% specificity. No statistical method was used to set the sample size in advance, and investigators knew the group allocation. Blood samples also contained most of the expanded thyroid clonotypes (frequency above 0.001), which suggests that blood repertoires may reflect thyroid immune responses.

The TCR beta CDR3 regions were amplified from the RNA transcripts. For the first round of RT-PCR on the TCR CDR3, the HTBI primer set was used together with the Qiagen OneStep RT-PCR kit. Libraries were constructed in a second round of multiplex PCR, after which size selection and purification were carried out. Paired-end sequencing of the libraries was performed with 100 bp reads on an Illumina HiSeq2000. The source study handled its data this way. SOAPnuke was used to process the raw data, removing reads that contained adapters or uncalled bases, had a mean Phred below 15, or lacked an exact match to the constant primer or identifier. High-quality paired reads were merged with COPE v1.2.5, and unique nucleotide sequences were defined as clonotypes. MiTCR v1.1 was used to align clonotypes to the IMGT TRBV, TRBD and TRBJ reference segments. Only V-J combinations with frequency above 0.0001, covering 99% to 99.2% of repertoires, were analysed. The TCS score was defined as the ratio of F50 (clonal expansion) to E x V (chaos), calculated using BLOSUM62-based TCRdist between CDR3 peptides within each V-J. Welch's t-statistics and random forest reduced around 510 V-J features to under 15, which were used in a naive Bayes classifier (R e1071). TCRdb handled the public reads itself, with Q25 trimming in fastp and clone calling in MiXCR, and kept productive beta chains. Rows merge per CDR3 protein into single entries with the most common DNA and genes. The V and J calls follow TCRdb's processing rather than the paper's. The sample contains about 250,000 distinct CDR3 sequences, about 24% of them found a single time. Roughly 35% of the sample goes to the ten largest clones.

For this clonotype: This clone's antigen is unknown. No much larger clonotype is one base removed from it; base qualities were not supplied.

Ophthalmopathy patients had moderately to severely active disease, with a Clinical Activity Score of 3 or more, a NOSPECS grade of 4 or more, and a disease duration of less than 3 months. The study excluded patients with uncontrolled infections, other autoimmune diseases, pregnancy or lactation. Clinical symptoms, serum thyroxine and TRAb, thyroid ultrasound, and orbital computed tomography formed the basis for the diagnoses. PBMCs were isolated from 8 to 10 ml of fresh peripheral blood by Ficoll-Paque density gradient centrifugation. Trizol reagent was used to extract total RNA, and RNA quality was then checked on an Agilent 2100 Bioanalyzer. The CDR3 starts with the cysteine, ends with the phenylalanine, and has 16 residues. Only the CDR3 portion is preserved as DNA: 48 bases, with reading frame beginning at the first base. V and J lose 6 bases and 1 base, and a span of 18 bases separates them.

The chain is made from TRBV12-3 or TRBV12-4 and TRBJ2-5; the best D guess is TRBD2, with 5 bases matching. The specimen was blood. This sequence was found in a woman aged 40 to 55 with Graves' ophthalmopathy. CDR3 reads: CASSGERYKSQETQYF. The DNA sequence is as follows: TGTGCCAGCAGCGGAGAGCGGTATAAGTCCCAAGAGACCCAGTACTTC.